This passage covers 25 T cell receptor beta chains from one sample sequenced in a study of CD8+CD57+ T cells in acquired aplastic anemia. Investigators profiled TCR beta VDJ and CDR3 from genomic DNA template. TCRdb reprocessed the reads via MiXCR and lists one record per CDR3 protein. This table has roughly 170,000 distinct CDR3 sequences, 48% appearing once. The sequenced patients had an expansion of CD8+CD57+ cells seen by flow cytometry. Sequencing was done on a sample of sorted CD4+, CD8+, or CD8+CD57+ T cells (not recorded which) from PBMCs. Receptors were obtained from a human donor with aplastic anemia.

The J gene is TRBJ2-3, the V gene TRBV5-1; 8 bases are a match to TRBD2. Germline CDR1 is SGHRS and CDR2 is YFSETQ. This CDR3 contains 17 residues. J gave up 2 bases and V 4 bases, and 12 bases lay outside the gene matches. The DNA for the CDR3 is TGCGCCAGCAGCAAATCACCGGGACTAGAGCACACAGATACGCAGTATTTT. It translates to CASSKSPGLEHTDTQYF. Using reference TRBV5-1 and TRBJ2-3 for the parts outside the CDR3, the full variable domain is KAGVTQTPRYLIKTRGQQVTLSCSPISGHRSVSWYQQTPGQGLQFLFEYFSETQRNKGNFPGRFSGRQFSNSRSEMNVSTLELGDSALYLCASSKSPGLEHTDTQYFGPGTRLTVL.

The rearrangement joins TRBV12-3 or TRBV12-4 to TRBJ1-1; tentatively, D is TRBD1 (5 bases). V was pared by 6 bases and J by 1 base, with 9 bases between. The CDR3 is made up of 13 amino acids. As DNA, the CDR3 is TGTGCCAGCAGCGCGGGACCGAACACTGAAGCTTTCTTT. It yields the protein CASSAGPNTEAFF.

The chain uses TRBV4-2 and TRBJ2-2; unclear D gene. Trimming took 0 bases from V and 6 from J, leaving 8 bases between them. Per germline, CDR1 LGHNA and CDR2 YNFKEQ. There are 14 residues in the CDR3. The CDR3 here is CASSQEVRAGELFF. The CDR3 nucleotides are TGTGCCAGCAGCCAAGAGGTCAGAGCCGGGGAGCTGTTTTTT.

This clonotype was seen many times. The chain recombines TRBV7-6 with TRBJ2-1; D ambiguous. The germline gives CDR1 SGHVS, CDR2 FNYEAQ. Trimming removed 2 bases from V and 8 bases from J, with 10 bases in between. CDR3 length equals 13 residues. The CDR3 reads CASSLRPSDEQFF. The CDR3, as DNA: TGTGCCAGCAGCTTACGCCCCTCGGATGAGCAGTTCTTC.

Many counts were recorded for this clonotype. CDR3 coding DNA: TGTGCCAGCACTCCACGCCGGGACAGGGGGAATAATTCACCCCTCCACTTT. It yields the protein CASTPRRDRGNNSPLHF. This chain uses TRBV6-1 with TRBJ1-6, with 11 bases fitting TRBD1. There are 17 residues in the CDR3. CDR1 is MNHNS and CDR2 is SASEGT in the germline V gene. V gave up 7 bases and J gave up 5 bases; unmatched junction bases: 10.

The chain links TRBV20-1 to TRBJ2-1; 7 bases fit TRBD1. Germline CDR1 reads DFQATT; CDR2 reads SNEGSKA (reference sequence). Trimming removed 3 bases from V and 9 bases from J; junction bases left unmatched: 5. There are 12 residues in the CDR3. The CDR3 DNA reads as TGCAGTGCTAGGACGGACAGGAGTGAGCAGTTCTTC. It is translated as CSARTDRSEQFF.

This clonotype was counted at least ten times. V is TRBV6-2 or TRBV6-3 and J is TRBJ2-7; 8 bases line up with TRBD1. Trimming removed 6 bases from V and 3 bases from J; junction bases left unmatched: 4. The germline gives CDR1 MNHEY, CDR2 SVGEGT. This CDR3 contains 13 residues. The CDR3 protein is CASRPGTGYEQYF. The CDR3 DNA sequence: TGTGCCAGCAGGCCCGGGACAGGCTACGAGCAGTACTTC.

This rearrangement joins TRBV29-1 to TRBJ2-1, with TRBD2 matching 11 bases. In germline, CDR1 is SQVTM, CDR2 ANQGSEA. The CDR3 extends over 16 amino acids. The J segment lost 1 base and the V segment lost 5 bases, leaving 7 bases of the junction unmatched. The chain's CDR3 is CSVTSGGSISYNEQFF. The CDR3, as DNA: TGCAGCGTTACTAGCGGGGGATCCATATCCTACAATGAGCAGTTCTTC.

The chain recombines TRBV7-6 with TRBJ1-6; D is unclear. The germline gives CDR1 SGHVS, CDR2 FNYEAQ. The CDR3 totals 16 residues. V was cut by 2 bases and J by 3 bases, with 11 bases left in between. The CDR3 is CASSLTEDIYNSPLHF. DNA of the CDR3: TGTGCCAGCAGCTTAACTGAGGATATCTATAATTCACCCCTCCACTTT.

CDR3 coding DNA: TGTGCCAGCAGCTCCCGTGCGGGGGGCTTCGCAGATACGCAGTATTTT. Its translation: CASSSRAGGFADTQYF. The chain is built from TRBV5-6 and TRBJ2-3; 8 bases align to TRBD2. The CDR3 is 16 residues long. V lost 3 bases to trimming and J lost 4 bases; unmatched junction nucleotides: 10. CDR1 is SGHDT, CDR2 YYEEEE, per germline.

The chain employs TRBV7-2 and TRBJ2-7; D may be TRBD1 (6 bases). CDR3 length: 13 residues. V was pared by 1 base and J by 7 bases, with 11 bases between. The germline V gene has CDR1 SGHTA and CDR2 FQGNSA. The CDR3, as DNA: TGTGCCAGCAGCTTAGACAGGGTGAAGGAGCAGTACTTC. As protein: CASSLDRVKEQYF.

This chain joins TRBV4-2 and TRBJ2-7; D may correspond to TRBD1 or TRBD2 (5 bases each). Germline V gene data show CDR1 as LGHNA and CDR2 as YNFKEQ. The CDR3 loop spans 13 amino acids. The germline V and J ends were trimmed by 8 bases and 5 bases, with 16 bases remaining between them. The CDR3 sequence: CASSSIGADEQYF. The DNA for the CDR3 is TGTGCCAGCTCCTCAATCGGGGCCGACGAGCAGTACTTC.

V gene TRBV6-1 combines with J gene TRBJ2-7, with D possibly called TRBD1 or TRBD2 (6 bases each). Trimming left V 5 bases short and J 3 bases short, with 23 bases between. The germline V gene has CDR1 MNHNS and CDR2 SASEGT. CDR3 size: 17 residues. The CDR3 sequence is CASSPGWGAGASYEQYF. The DNA of the CDR3 is TGTGCCAGCAGTCCTGGCTGGGGGGCTGGGGCGAGCTACGAGCAGTACTTC.

This chain links TRBV2 with TRBJ2-7, with 10 bases lining up with TRBD2. After removal of 7 bases from V and 3 bases from J, the junction contained 6 bases not matched to a gene. This CDR3 comprises 14 residues. CDR1 and CDR2 from the germline V gene are SNHLY and FYNNEI. The CDR3 sequence: CASTPGLANYEQYF. The CDR3 region has the DNA TGTGCCAGCACCCCGGGACTAGCGAACTACGAGCAGTACTTC. Complete variable domain (other parts from reference TRBV2 and TRBJ2-7): EPEVTQTPSHQVTQMGQEVILRCVPISNHLYFYWYRQILGQKVEFLVSFYNNEISEKSEIFDDQFSVERPDGSNFTLKIRSTKLEDSAMYFCASTPGLANYEQYFGPGTRLTVT.

This clonotype was observed many times. The CDR3 DNA follows: TGTGCCAGCAGACCGCGAGGGGCGCCTTACAATGAGCAGTTCTTC. Translating it yields CASRPRGAPYNEQFF. V usage is TRBV2 and J usage is TRBJ2-1; D is perhaps TRBD1 or TRBD2 (5 bases each). V lost 6 bases and J lost 4, with 16 bases in between. From germline, CDR1 is SNHLY and CDR2 FYNNEI. The CDR3 loop spans 15 amino acids.

This chain links TRBV2 with TRBJ2-3, with a possible D match to TRBD1 (6 bases). V was clipped by 7 bases and J by 4 bases, with 18 bases between them. The CDR3 totals 15 residues. The germline V gene has CDR1 SNHLY and CDR2 FYNNEI. CDR3 bases: TGTGCCAGCAAGGGAACAGGGTGGGCCTCAGATACGCAGTATTTT. As protein: CASKGTGWASDTQYF.

This clonotype was found a few times. One end of the junction varies from germline; a read error may be responsible. V usage is TRBV24-1 and J usage is TRBJ1-2; TRBD1 might be the D (5 bases). Per the germline V gene, CDR1 is KGHDR and CDR2 is SFDVKD. This CDR3 has 17 amino acids. CDR3 region: CASSLEAGKGTNYGYTF. CDR3 bases: TGTGCCAGCAGTTTAGAGGCAGGGAAGGGGACTAACTATGGCTACACCTTC.

In its sample, this clonotype was seen many times. The chain uses TRBV7-2 and TRBJ1-6; D ambiguous. The length of the CDR3 is 11 residues. The V gene's germline CDR1 is SGHTA and CDR2 FQGNSA. Trimming cost V 6 bases and J 14 bases, with 11 bases left between them. CDR3 amino acids: CASSFMTSLHF. The CDR3 DNA reads as TGTGCCAGCAGTTTTATGACGTCCCTCCACTTT.

This clonotype has just a few counts. V usage is TRBV7-2 and J usage is TRBJ2-1; a possible D gene is TRBD1 (5 bases). This CDR3 is 12 amino acids long. V was cut by 1 base and J by 9 bases, with 7 bases left in between. Germline loops: CDR1 SGHTA, CDR2 FQGNSA. CDR3 region: CASSLVGVEQFF. In DNA, the CDR3 is TGTGCCAGCAGCTTAGTAGGGGTTGAGCAGTTCTTC.

J is TRBJ1-1 and V is TRBV5-6; D remains unclear. The CDR3 runs 13 residues. Trimming took off 1 base at V and 4 bases at J, with 8 bases between the two ends. Germline CDR1 is SGHDT and CDR2 is YYEEEE. The CDR3 here is CASSLWGATEAFF. CDR3 DNA sequence: TGTGCCAGCAGCTTGTGGGGAGCCACTGAAGCTTTCTTT.

This clonotype showed up many times. The chain employs TRBV4-1 and TRBJ2-4; D is perhaps TRBD2 (6 bases). V gave up 1 base and J gave up 6 bases, with 13 bases separating them. Per germline, CDR1 MGHRA and CDR2 YSYEKL. This CDR3 has 15 amino acids. The CDR3 sequence is CASSQVSAGGNIQYF. The CDR3, as DNA: TGCGCCAGCAGCCAAGTAAGTGCCGGGGGAAACATTCAGTACTTC.

The chain couples TRBV2 to TRBJ1-5; D might be TRBD1 (5 bases). The germline V gene has CDR1 SNHLY and CDR2 FYNNEI. The CDR3 loop spans 15 amino acids. The V end lost 1 base, the J end lost 1 base, and 8 bases lay between the germline ends. The chain's CDR3 is CASSEGTPSNQPQHF. CDR3 sequence (DNA): TGTGCCAGCAGTGAAGGGACACCAAGCAATCAGCCCCAGCATTTT.

The chain recombines TRBV29-1 with TRBJ2-7; maybe TRBD1 (6 bases). Germline CDR1 SQVTM, CDR2 ANQGSEA. CDR3 length equals 14 residues. V gave up 6 bases and J gave up 3 bases, with 18 bases separating them. CDR3: CSVDPGHRLYEQYF. Here the CDR3 DNA reads TGCAGCGTCGACCCGGGACACCGGCTCTACGAGCAGTACTTC.

V is TRBV20-1 and J is TRBJ2-7, with 11 bases matching TRBD2. After removal of 7 bases from V and 3 bases from J, the junction contained 8 bases not matched to a gene. This CDR3 region has 14 residues. CDR1 and CDR2 (germline): DFQATT, SNEGSKA (reference sequence). CDR3 sequence: CSGGLAGGYYEQYF. In nucleotides, the CDR3 is TGCAGTGGTGGGTTAGCGGGGGGGTACTACGAGCAGTACTTC.

The chain combines TRBV7-8 with TRBJ2-3; unclear D gene. Trimming pared 2 bases from V and 6 bases from J, leaving 15 bases between. CDR3 length equals 15 residues. Germline V lookup: CDR1 SGHVS, CDR2 FQNEAQ. CDR3 DNA sequence: TGTGCCAGCAGCTTACGAGCGTTTAGAGGCGATACGCAGTATTTT. Protein sequence: CASSLRAFRGDTQYF.